The 12 T cell receptor beta chains below were found in one sample sequenced in a study of blood T cells in healthy people across ages. A sample-barcoded 5' primer and a J-beta primer mix were used in a second PCR of about 7 to 12 cycles. TCRdb processed the 5' RACE reads anew with MiXCR; each CDR3 protein has one entry. The repertoire holds 2 million or so distinct CDR3 sequences, with roughly 50% as singletons. Sequenced sample: blood. The receptors originated from a woman aged 40 to 49 in good health.

The chain joins TRBV7-2 to TRBJ2-3, with 8 bases matching TRBD2. CDR1 and CDR2 from the germline V gene are SGHTA and FQGNSA. The CDR3 has 16 residues. J lost 6 bases, V lost 5 bases, and 13 bases had no gene match. The CDR3 is CASSASGTRTFDTQYF. As DNA, the CDR3 is TGTGCCAGCAGCGCTTCCGGGACTAGGACTTTTGATACGCAGTATTTT. Together with reference TRBV7-2 and TRBJ2-3, the CDR3 gives the full variable domain: GAGVSQSPSNKVTEKGKDVELRCDPISGHTALYWYRQSLGQGLEFLIYFQGNSAPDKSGLPSDRFSAERTGGSVSTLTIQRTQQEDSAVYLCASSASGTRTFDTQYFGPGTRLTVL.

The J gene is TRBJ2-1, the V gene TRBV12-3 or TRBV12-4; tentatively, D is TRBD2 (6 bases). Trimming took 6 bases from V and 8 from J, leaving 11 bases between them. The CDR3 has 12 residues. Here the CDR3 DNA reads TGTGCCAGCAGGACGCGGAGGGATGAGCAGTTCTTC. It specifies CASRTRRDEQFF.

The gene calls are TRBV28 and TRBJ2-5; D is unclear. V lost 4 bases, J lost 1 base, and 13 bases lay in between. CDR1 and CDR2 from the germline V gene are MDHEN and SYDVKM. The CDR3 has 15 amino acids. The CDR3 loop reads CASSSRATGQETQYF. The CDR3 DNA reads TGTGCCAGCAGTTCCCGGGCGACTGGCCAAGAGACCCAGTACTTC.

The chain combines TRBV5-1 with TRBJ2-6; 11 bases fit TRBD2. The junction had 3 bases not matched to a gene; V was cut back by 4 bases and J by 0 bases. Germline V lookup: CDR1 SGHRS, CDR2 YFSETQ. This CDR3 is built from 17 residues. CDR3 protein: CASSKTSGVSGANVLTF. CDR3 sequence (DNA): TGCGCCAGCAGCAAGACTAGCGGGGTCTCTGGGGCCAACGTCCTGACTTTC. The entire variable domain, with the rest obtained from reference TRBV5-1 and TRBJ2-6, is as follows: KAGVTQTPRYLIKTRGQQVTLSCSPISGHRSVSWYQQTPGQGLQFLFEYFSETQRNKGNFPGRFSGRQFSNSRSEMNVSTLELGDSALYLCASSKTSGVSGANVLTFGAGSRLTVL.

V gene TRBV10-3 combines with J gene TRBJ1-6, with no clear D. Trimming left V 7 bases short and J 7 bases short, with 11 bases between. The CDR3 spans 13 residues. Germline loops: CDR1 ENHRY, CDR2 SYGVKD. CDR3 sequence (DNA): TGTGCCATCAACTCAGCCCGAAATTCACCCCTCCACTTT. Protein: CAINSARNSPLHF.

The rearrangement joins TRBV28 to TRBJ1-1, with D possibly being TRBD1 (6 bases). Germline V lookup: CDR1 MDHEN, CDR2 SYDVKM. The germline V and J ends were trimmed by 7 bases and 7 bases, with 19 bases remaining between them. The CDR3 loop spans 14 amino acids. The CDR3 sequence: CASTPGARDGEAFF. The CDR3 DNA reads TGTGCCAGCACCCCAGGGGCAAGGGACGGTGAAGCTTTCTTT.

This sequence joins TRBV7-9 and TRBJ2-1, with a tentative D call TRBD2 (5 bases). V shed 4 bases and J shed 8 bases, with 18 bases lying between them. Germline CDR1 SEHNR, CDR2 FQNEAQ (reference sequence). The CDR3 runs 15 residues. CDR3 in amino acids: CASSSLGGLAYEQFF. CDR3 DNA sequence: TGTGCCAGCAGCTCTTTAGGAGGTCTGGCATATGAGCAGTTCTTC.

The chain is built from TRBV11-2 and TRBJ2-1; 7 nucleotides line up with TRBD1. Per the germline V gene, CDR1 is SGHAT and CDR2 is FQNNGV. After removal of 4 bases from V and 5 bases from J, the junction contained 8 bases not matched to a gene. The CDR3 has 15 amino acids. CDR3 loop: CASSYPRDRDNEQFF. The CDR3 coding sequence is TGTGCCAGCAGCTACCCCCGGGACAGAGACAATGAGCAGTTCTTC.

This clonotype showed up just a few times. The chain joins TRBV12-3 or TRBV12-4 to TRBJ1-1, with D unresolved. V lost 6 bases and J 0 bases, leaving 14 bases between the germline ends. CDR3 size: 15 residues. The CDR3 loop reads CASSPPNVMNTEAFF. In DNA, the CDR3 is TGTGCCAGCAGCCCCCCTAACGTTATGAACACTGAAGCTTTCTTT.

V is TRBV7-9 and J is TRBJ2-2; a weak D match, TRBD2 (5 bases). CDR1 is SEHNR, CDR2 FQNEAQ, per germline (reference sequence). CDR3 size: 15 residues. Here the CDR3 DNA reads TGTGTCCCGTTCGTCGGGGTCTTGAACACCGGGGAGCTGTTTTTT. This sequence encodes CVPFVGVLNTGELFF.

The genes are TRBV6-2 or TRBV6-3 and TRBJ2-1; 9 bases map to TRBD2. Germline V CDR1 and CDR2: MNHEY, SVGEGT. The CDR3 is 15 residues long. V dropped 6 bases and J dropped 8; count of bases not matched to a gene: 11. Here the CDR3 DNA reads TGTGCCAGCAGCCCCGGACTAGCGAGGAGCGATGAGCAGTTCTTC. The encoded protein is CASSPGLARSDEQFF.

A few counts support this clonotype. The CDR3 sequence: CASSLRQGTQETQYF. The CDR3, as DNA: TGTGCCAGCAGCTTAAGACAGGGTACCCAAGAGACCCAGTACTTC. The chain combines TRBV7-9 with TRBJ2-5, with 7 bases aligning to TRBD1. CDR1 is SEHNR and CDR2 is FQNEAQ in the germline V gene (reference sequence). V shed 2 bases, J shed 1 base, and the junction held 4 bases outside the gene matches. This CDR3 has 15 amino acids.